Listed below are T cell receptor beta chains from one sample, sequenced in a study of blood T cells in healthy people across ages. Each CDR3 protein is one row after TCRdb ran MiXCR on the 5' RACE reads. The table includes about 640,000 distinct CDR3 sequences, 45% to 65% detected once. Sequenced input: blood. The receptor set was obtained from a man aged 60 to 69 in good health. Both conserved end residues are part of each CDR3. Each record gives: J gene, D gene, V gene, clone size, CDR3 protein, CDR3 DNA. A D gene is named only where the DNA matches it firmly. Clone size is stated in some rows and not others, as once, few, many or a class when expanded.

J: TRBJ2-5
D: TRBD1
V: TRBV28
size: few
CDR3: CASHRQGQETQYF
DNA: TGTGCCAGCCACCGACAGGGCCAAGAGACCCAGTACTTC

J: TRBJ1-1
D: TRBD1
V: TRBV7-9
size: .
CDR3: CASSFNRGDTEAFF
DNA: TGTGCCAGCAGCTTTAACAGGGGAGACACTGAAGCTTTCTTT

J: TRBJ2-3
D: .
V: TRBV5-6
size: .
CDR3: CASSSQLAFTDTQYF
DNA: TGTGCCAGCAGCTCACAACTAGCTTTCACAGATACGCAGTATTTT

J: TRBJ2-3
D: TRBD2
V: TRBV5-1
size: .
CDR3: CASGTSATTDTQYF
DNA: TGCGCCAGCGGGACTAGCGCCACCACAGATACGCAGTATTTT

J: TRBJ2-5
D: .
V: TRBV7-9
size: .
CDR3: CASSSARETQYF
DNA: TGTGCCAGCAGCTCCGCAAGGGAGACCCAGTACTTC

J: TRBJ1-1
D: TRBD1
V: TRBV29-1
size: .
CDR3: CSVTTGGWNTEAFF
DNA: TGCAGCGTTACAACAGGGGGCTGGAACACTGAAGCTTTCTTT

J: TRBJ1-1
D: .
V: TRBV7-9
size: .
CDR3: CASSFTEAGTEAFF
DNA: TGTGCCAGCAGCTTTACAGAGGCAGGCACTGAAGCTTTCTTT

J: TRBJ2-1
D: .
V: TRBV4-1
size: .
CDR3: CASSQVPGLGNWNEQFF
DNA: TGCGCCAGCAGCCAAGTGCCGGGACTGGGGAATTGGAATGAGCAGTTCTTC

J: TRBJ1-6
D: .
V: TRBV28
size: .
CDR3: CASSSAQGLRNSPLHF
DNA: TGTGCCAGCAGTTCTGCCCAGGGGTTACGGAATTCACCCCTCCACTTT

J: TRBJ2-5
D: .
V: TRBV27
size: .
CDR3: CASSPTNGETQYF
DNA: TGTGCCAGCAGCCCGACGAACGGGGAGACCCAGTACTTC

J: TRBJ2-5
D: .
V: TRBV20-1
size: few
CDR3: CSADRRDGGTQYF
DNA: TGCAGTGCTGATCGGAGGGACGGGGGGACCCAGTACTTC

J: TRBJ2-7
D: .
V: TRBV6-8
size: .
CDR3: CASRNSGPHSYEQYF
DNA: TGTGCCAGCAGAAATTCGGGACCGCACTCCTACGAGCAGTACTTC

J: TRBJ2-5
D: TRBD2
V: TRBV6-2/TRBV6-3
size: .
CDR3: CASSYTGLAGTQYF
DNA: TGTGCCAGCAGTTACACGGGACTAGCGGGGACCCAGTACTTC

J: TRBJ1-6
D: .
V: TRBV5-1
size: few
CDR3: CASSLGRPTYNSPLHF
DNA: TGCGCCAGCAGCTTGGGCAGACCCACTTATAATTCACCCCTCCACTTT

J: TRBJ2-5
D: .
V: TRBV5-6
size: .
CDR3: CASSFWGRQETQYF
DNA: TGTGCCAGCAGCTTTTGGGGCAGACAAGAGACCCAGTACTTC

J: TRBJ1-1
D: .
V: TRBV12-3/TRBV12-4
size: .
CDR3: CASRKTDNTEAFF
DNA: TGTGCCAGCCGCAAGACGGATAACACTGAAGCTTTCTTT

J: TRBJ2-3
D: TRBD2
V: TRBV20-1
size: .
CDR3: CSGKRGGSDTQYF
DNA: TGCAGCGGAAAGCGGGGGGGCAGCGATACGCAGTATTTT

J: TRBJ2-1
D: TRBD2
V: TRBV6-6
size: .
CDR3: CAGSYSASGGYNEQFF
DNA: TGTGCCGGCAGTTACTCGGCTAGCGGGGGCTACAATGAGCAGTTCTTC

J: TRBJ2-3
D: .
V: TRBV5-6
size: .
CDR3: CASSPPGGDTQYF
DNA: TGTGCCAGCAGCCCACCGGGGGGCGATACGCAGTATTTT

J: TRBJ1-2
D: .
V: TRBV7-2
size: once
CDR3: CASSLWGSLYGYTF
DNA: TGTGCCAGCAGCCTATGGGGAAGCTTATATGGCTACACCTTC

J: TRBJ2-1
D: .
V: TRBV11-2
size: .
CDR3: CASSPLLRPSSYNEQFF
DNA: TGTGCCAGCAGCCCTCTCCTGCGTCCATCCTCCTACAATGAGCAGTTCTTC

J: TRBJ2-7
D: TRBD1
V: TRBV20-1
size: .
CDR3: CSARDRMWNRGSEQYF
DNA: TGCAGTGCTAGAGATCGTATGTGGAACAGGGGTAGCGAGCAGTACTTC

J: TRBJ1-5
D: .
V: TRBV15
size: .
CDR3: CATSRDYNQPQHF
DNA: TGTGCCACCAGCAGAGATTATAATCAGCCCCAGCATTTT

J: TRBJ2-1
D: .
V: TRBV19
size: .
CDR3: CASSGHEQFF
DNA: TGTGCCAGTAGTGGACATGAGCAGTTCTTC

J: TRBJ2-5
D: TRBD2
V: TRBV5-1
size: once
CDR3: CASSSTLAGGPETQYF
DNA: TGCGCCAGCAGCTCGACTCTAGCGGGGGGGCCAGAGACCCAGTACTTC

J: TRBJ2-7
D: .
V: TRBV10-1
size: .
CDR3: CASSESYYEQYF
DNA: TGCGCCAGCAGCGAGTCTTACTACGAGCAGTACTTC

J: TRBJ2-1
D: .
V: TRBV18
size: .
CDR3: CASSLTRGGNNEQFF
DNA: TGTGCCAGCTCGCTGACTAGAGGGGGGAACAATGAGCAGTTCTTC

J: TRBJ1-1
D: TRBD1
V: TRBV7-9
size: .
CDR3: CASSSGQGAWDTEAFF
DNA: TGTGCCAGCAGCTCCGGACAGGGGGCGTGGGACACTGAAGCTTTCTTT

J: TRBJ2-7
D: .
V: TRBV5-8
size: few
CDR3: CASTLGSDKSSYEQYF
DNA: TGTGCCAGCACCCTAGGCTCGGACAAAAGCTCCTACGAGCAGTACTTC

J: TRBJ1-2
D: .
V: TRBV20-1
size: few
CDR3: CSARTGLGYGYTF
DNA: TGCAGTGCTAGAACGGGTCTGGGCTATGGCTACACCTTC

J: TRBJ2-5
D: TRBD1
V: TRBV10-3
size: .
CDR3: CAISGTGELETQYF
DNA: TGTGCCATCTCCGGGACAGGGGAGCTCGAGACCCAGTACTTC

J: TRBJ2-5
D: .
V: TRBV6-5
size: .
CDR3: CASRRTRGAQQTQYF
DNA: TGTGCCAGCAGACGAACCAGGGGAGCTCAACAGACCCAGTACTTC

J: TRBJ2-5
D: TRBD1
V: TRBV5-1
size: few
CDR3: CASSLRGGLSEETQYF
DNA: TGCGCCAGCAGCTTGCGAGGGGGCCTGTCGGAAGAGACCCAGTACTTC

J: TRBJ2-7
D: .
V: TRBV20-1
size: .
CDR3: CSARVLPYEQYF
DNA: TGCAGTGCTAGAGTCCTTCCATACGAGCAGTACTTC

J: TRBJ1-1
D: .
V: TRBV2
size: once
CDR3: CASSEVGAEAFF
DNA: TGTGCCAGCAGTGAAGTGGGGGCTGAAGCTTTCTTT

J: TRBJ2-2
D: .
V: TRBV5-1
size: .
CDR3: CASSLGDSSPNTGELFF
DNA: TGCGCCAGCAGCTTGGGAGACAGCAGCCCGAACACCGGGGAGCTGTTTTTT

J: TRBJ2-3
D: TRBD1
V: TRBV4-1
size: .
CDR3: CASSQDKGAWDTQYF
DNA: TGCGCCAGCAGCCAAGATAAGGGGGCATGGGATACGCAGTATTTT

J: TRBJ2-5
D: TRBD2
V: TRBV20-1
size: .
CDR3: CSAREGLAMETQYF
DNA: TGCAGTGCTAGGGAAGGACTAGCGATGGAGACCCAGTACTTC

J: TRBJ2-5
D: TRBD1
V: TRBV13
size: .
CDR3: CASSSLGDRARKTQYF
DNA: TGTGCCAGCAGCTCATTAGGGGACAGGGCTAGGAAGACCCAGTACTTC

J: TRBJ1-2
D: .
V: TRBV20-1
size: .
CDR3: CSASGSGTYGYTF
DNA: TGCAGTGCTAGCGGGTCAGGGACCTATGGCTACACCTTC

J: TRBJ2-7
D: .
V: TRBV5-1
size: .
CDR3: CASSPGAQSYEQYF
DNA: TGCGCCAGCAGCCCCGGCGCACAGTCCTACGAGCAGTACTTC

J: TRBJ1-1
D: .
V: TRBV4-1
size: .
CDR3: CASSHPPPRTLNTEAFF
DNA: TGCGCCAGCAGCCACCCTCCGCCCCGGACTCTGAACACTGAAGCTTTCTTT

J: TRBJ1-4
D: .
V: TRBV6-1
size: .
CDR3: CASSEDDWEGKLFF
DNA: TGTGCCAGCAGTGAAGACGACTGGGAGGGAAAACTGTTTTTT

J: TRBJ2-5
D: .
V: TRBV10-2
size: .
CDR3: CASRTSRGIQETQYF
DNA: TGCGCCAGCAGGACTAGCAGGGGAATCCAAGAGACCCAGTACTTC

J: TRBJ2-4
D: .
V: TRBV6-6
size: .
CDR3: CASSPWGERTGQYF
DNA: TGTGCCAGCAGCCCCTGGGGGGAGAGAACCGGGCAGTACTTC

J: TRBJ2-1
D: TRBD2
V: TRBV29-1
size: .
CDR3: CSVDRLAGLNEQFF
DNA: TGCAGCGTTGACCGACTAGCGGGGCTCAATGAGCAGTTCTTC

J: TRBJ2-5
D: .
V: TRBV15
size: .
CDR3: CATSMTGNREETQYF
DNA: TGTGCCACCAGCATGACGGGCAACAGGGAAGAGACCCAGTACTTC

J: TRBJ2-1
D: .
V: TRBV5-6
size: .
CDR3: CASSPPEQWGTDTQFF
DNA: TGTGCCAGCAGCCCACCGGAACAGTGGGGCACAGATACGCAGTTCTTC

J: TRBJ2-5
D: TRBD2
V: TRBV7-2
size: .
CDR3: CVSSRLAGNGETQYF
DNA: TGTGTCAGCAGCCGACTAGCGGGGAATGGGGAGACCCAGTACTTC

J: TRBJ1-2
D: .
V: TRBV5-1
size: .
CDR3: CASSLAGAGDGGYTF
DNA: TGCGCCAGCAGCTTGGCCGGGGCAGGGGACGGAGGCTACACCTTC

J: TRBJ2-5
D: TRBD1
V: TRBV4-1
size: .
CDR3: CASSQRTGGLYNEQYF
DNA: TGCGCCAGCAGCCAGAGGACAGGGGGCCTCTACAATGAGCAGTACTTC

J: TRBJ1-2
D: .
V: TRBV4-1
size: few
CDR3: CASSQDRDIYGYTF
DNA: TGCGCCAGCAGCCAAGATCGGGACATCTATGGCTACACCTTC

J: TRBJ2-7
D: .
V: TRBV5-1
size: few
CDR3: CASSQDGNYEQYF
DNA: TGCGCCAGCAGCCAGGACGGGAACTACGAGCAGTACTTC

J: TRBJ2-3
D: TRBD2
V: TRBV20-1
size: .
CDR3: CSAPPGGRPDTQYF
DNA: TGCAGTGCCCCCCCCGGCGGGAGGCCAGATACGCAGTATTTT

J: TRBJ2-3
D: TRBD2
V: TRBV10-3
size: .
CDR3: CAITLGAGGLTDTQYF
DNA: TGTGCCATCACCCTAGGGGCGGGGGGCCTCACAGATACGCAGTATTTT

J: TRBJ2-3
D: TRBD1
V: TRBV20-1
size: few
CDR3: CSAREAGTGRVGTQYF
DNA: TGCAGTGCCCGAGAAGCAGGGACAGGGAGAGTTGGTACGCAGTATTTT

J: TRBJ2-7
D: .
V: TRBV5-1
size: few
CDR3: CASRSGTESSYEQYF
DNA: TGCGCCAGCAGGTCCGGGACGGAGAGCTCCTACGAGCAGTACTTC

J: TRBJ2-5
D: .
V: TRBV27
size: .
CDR3: CATGVGTQYF
DNA: TGTGCCACCGGGGTAGGGACCCAGTACTTC

J: TRBJ2-1
D: TRBD1
V: TRBV24-1
size: .
CDR3: CATGDSYNEQFF
DNA: TGTGCCACCGGGGACAGTTACAATGAGCAGTTCTTC